This entry concerns a single T cell receptor beta chain. Original handling: Amplification with reference gene primers provided the estimates of nucleated cell counts. Repertoires were generated with immunoSEQ multiplex PCR, while TCRdb's copy carries only in-frame clones and drops some. V and J calls and clone size are copied from that table; D and trimming were computed from the DNA. The table records a few hundred thousand clones, 80% to 90% of them present only once. This record comes from a study of blood T cell repertoires in COVID-19. In terms of age and location, participants ranged from roughly 18 to 95 years and lived in about 25 US areas. This TCR was recovered from a young man with acute COVID-19. Sequencing was done on a sample of PBMCs or T cells enriched from blood (not recorded which).

The CDR3 nucleotides are TGTGCCAGCAGCTTAGCGCGGAACTCTGGGGCCAACGTCCTGACTTTC. Protein sequence: CASSLARNSGANVLTF. The chain carries TRBV11-3 and TRBJ2-6, with D uncertain. CDR1 and CDR2 from the germline V gene are SGHNT and YENEEA. The CDR3 spans 16 residues. V gave up 1 base and J gave up 0 bases, with 7 bases separating them.